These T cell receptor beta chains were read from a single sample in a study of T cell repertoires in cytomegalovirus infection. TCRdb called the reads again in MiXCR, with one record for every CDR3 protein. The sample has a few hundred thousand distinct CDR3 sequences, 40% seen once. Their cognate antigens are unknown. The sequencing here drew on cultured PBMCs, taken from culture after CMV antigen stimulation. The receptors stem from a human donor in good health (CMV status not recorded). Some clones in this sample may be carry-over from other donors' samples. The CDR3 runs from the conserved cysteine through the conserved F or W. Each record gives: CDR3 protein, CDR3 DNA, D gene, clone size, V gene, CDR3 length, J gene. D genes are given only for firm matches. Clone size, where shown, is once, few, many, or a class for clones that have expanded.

CASRPPRTGLSSMGDTQYF	TGTGCCAGCAGACCCCCCAGGACAGGGCTCAGCTCGATGGGGGATACGCAGTATTTT	TRBD1	many	TRBV7-2	19	TRBJ2-3
CASSSRLAGGQETQYF	TGTGCCAGCAGCTCGCGGCTAGCGGGGGGACAAGAGACCCAGTACTTC	TRBD2	many	TRBV7-2	16	TRBJ2-5
CSARRLAGSSYNEQFF	TGCAGTGCTAGAAGGCTAGCGGGGAGTTCCTACAATGAGCAGTTCTTC	TRBD2	NA	TRBV20-1	16	TRBJ2-1
CASSLLGNQPQHF	TGTGCCAGCAGTCTTCTAGGCAATCAGCCCCAGCATTTT	NA	many	TRBV28	13	TRBJ1-5
CATTLGQPNQPQHF	TGTGCCACGACCCTGGGGCAGCCCAATCAGCCCCAGCATTTT	NA	few	TRBV28	14	TRBJ1-5
CASSGRQGIGDTQYF	TGTGCCAGCAGCGGGCGACAGGGAATAGGAGATACGCAGTATTTT	TRBD1	NA	TRBV7-9	15	TRBJ2-3
CASSLVVSGHNEQFF	TGTGCCAGCAGCTTGGTGGTTAGCGGACACAATGAGCAGTTCTTC	NA	NA	TRBV5-5	15	TRBJ2-1
CASSFGAVGLREKQGETQYF	TGTGCCAGCAGCTTTGGGGCTGTGGGCTTGCGGGAGAAACAAGGGGAGACCCAGTACTTC	TRBD2	NA	TRBV7-6	20	TRBJ2-5
CASSFVGQGGNEQFF	TGTGCCAGCAGCTTTGTGGGACAGGGAGGCAATGAGCAGTTCTTC	TRBD1	few	TRBV7-2	15	TRBJ2-1
CASSQEGYWETQYF	TGCGCCAGCAGCCAAGAGGGTTATTGGGAGACCCAGTACTTC	NA	NA	TRBV4-1	14	TRBJ2-5
CASSIRGTENTEAFF	TGTGCCAGCAGTATTAGAGGGACGGAGAACACTGAAGCTTTCTTT	NA	NA	TRBV6-2/TRBV6-3	15	TRBJ1-1
CASRGAGKIFNNEQFF	TGTGCCAGTAGGGGCGCCGGGAAGATCTTCAACAATGAGCAGTTCTTC	NA	NA	TRBV19	16	TRBJ2-1
CASSQDTSRQYF	TGCGCCAGCAGCCAAGATACTAGTAGGCAGTATTTT	NA	NA	TRBV4-1	12	TRBJ2-3
CASSKTRPATYGVLFF	TGTGCCAGCAGTAAGACTCGGCCGGCTACGTACGGGGTGCTGTTTTTT	NA	NA	TRBV12-3/TRBV12-4	16	TRBJ2-2
CASSPTRREGQYNEQFF	TGTGCCAGCAGTCCCACGAGGAGGGAGGGCCAATACAATGAGCAGTTCTTC	TRBD2	NA	TRBV27	17	TRBJ2-1
CASSQDGGSRTEAFF	TGTGCCAGCAGCCAAGATGGAGGGAGTAGGACTGAAGCTTTCTTT	NA	NA	TRBV14	15	TRBJ1-1
CAISDPSGVIHEQYF	TGTGCCATCAGTGACCCCTCAGGGGTTATCCACGAGCAGTACTTC	NA	NA	TRBV10-3	15	TRBJ2-7
CATGGEGYEQYF	TGTGCCACGGGCGGGGAGGGCTACGAGCAGTACTTC	TRBD2	few	TRBV10-3	12	TRBJ2-7
CASSVPGLGIAGGNNEQFF	TGTGCCAGCAGTGTACCGGGGCTTGGGATAGCGGGGGGTAACAATGAGCAGTTCTTC	TRBD2	NA	TRBV2	19	TRBJ2-1
CASSLAGRDTQYF	TGTGCCAGCAGCTTAGCAGGCAGGGACACCCAGTACTTC	NA	many	TRBV7-2	13	TRBJ2-5
CASSLVTSGGSYEQYF	TGTGCCAGCAGCTTAGTAACTAGCGGGGGGTCCTACGAGCAGTACTTC	TRBD2	NA	TRBV7-2	16	TRBJ2-7
CAIGKARAALYEQYF	TGTGCCATCGGAAAGGCCCGGGCAGCCTTGTACGAGCAGTACTTC	NA	NA	TRBV10-3	15	TRBJ2-7
CASLRDRYAYEQYF	TGTGCCAGTCTCCGGGACAGGTATGCCTACGAGCAGTACTTC	TRBD1	few	TRBV7-6	14	TRBJ2-7
CASSFQGSNTEAFF	TGTGCCAGCAGCTTTCAGGGATCGAACACTGAAGCTTTCTTT	NA	NA	TRBV5-4	14	TRBJ1-1
CASSPPSRGGANVLTF	TGTGCCAGCAGCCCGCCATCGCGGGGCGGGGCCAACGTCCTGACTTTC	NA	many	TRBV7-2	16	TRBJ2-6
CASSLGLAGIYEQFF	TGTGCCAGCAGCTTAGGGCTAGCGGGAATATATGAGCAGTTCTTC	TRBD2	NA	TRBV7-2	15	TRBJ2-1
CASPGLASTDTQYF	TGTGCCAGCCCGGGCCTAGCAAGCACAGATACGCAGTATTTT	NA	many	TRBV7-2	14	TRBJ2-3
CASSGQEGYGYTF	TGTGCCAGCTCTGGACAGGAGGGCTATGGCTACACCTTC	TRBD1	NA	TRBV18	13	TRBJ1-2
CASSLPLAGSPHIPDEQFF	TGTGCCAGCAGCTTACCCCTAGCGGGATCCCCACATATCCCCGATGAGCAGTTCTTC	TRBD2	few	TRBV11-3	19	TRBJ2-1
CASSLSPGERGGDYEQYF	TGTGCCAGCAGCTTGAGTCCAGGAGAGAGGGGGGGAGACTACGAGCAGTACTTC	NA	few	TRBV7-8	18	TRBJ2-7
CASTRGAAYNEQFF	TGTGCCAGCACGAGGGGGGCAGCCTACAATGAGCAGTTCTTC	NA	NA	TRBV2	14	TRBJ2-1
CASSFYGQDYGYTF	TGTGCCAGCAGTTTCTATGGGCAGGACTATGGCTACACCTTC	NA	NA	TRBV12-3/TRBV12-4	14	TRBJ1-2
CASSPRIALWTDTQYF	TGTGCCAGCAGCCCCCGTATCGCCCTTTGGACAGATACGCAGTATTTT	NA	NA	TRBV7-2	16	TRBJ2-3
CASSFGAQAGNEQFF	TGTGCCAGCAGTTTCGGGGCCCAGGCGGGCAATGAGCAGTTCTTC	NA	NA	TRBV12-3/TRBV12-4	15	TRBJ2-1
CSASGSADNEQFF	TGCAGTGCTAGCGGGAGTGCCGACAATGAGCAGTTCTTC	NA	many	TRBV20-1	13	TRBJ2-1
CASRGWAWGEQFF	TGTGCCAGCCGCGGGTGGGCCTGGGGTGAGCAGTTCTTC	NA	NA	TRBV6-8	13	TRBJ2-1
CASSLLVSGKYEQYF	TGTGCCAGCAGCTTGCTTGTCAGCGGCAAATACGAGCAGTACTTC	NA	few	TRBV7-6	15	TRBJ2-7
CASSVRERRVLTRGGQETQYF	TGTGCCAGCAGTGTTCGGGAGCGACGCGTACTCACTCGGGGGGGCCAAGAGACCCAGTACTTC	TRBD2	few	TRBV2	21	TRBJ2-5
CASSLARDSRYEQYF	TGTGCCAGCAGCTTAGCCCGGGACTCGCGCTACGAGCAGTACTTC	NA	NA	TRBV11-2	15	TRBJ2-7
CASSRGGGRYEQYF	TGTGCCAGCAGCCGGGGCGGGGGACGATACGAGCAGTACTTC	TRBD2	few	TRBV6-6	14	TRBJ2-7
CASSHPVRKGSTIF	TGCGCCAGCAGCCATCCCGTTCGGAAGGGCTCTACAATCTTC	NA	few	TRBV4-1	14	TRBJ1-2
CASTNRLGDTQYF	TGTGCCAGCACCAACCGACTGGGGGATACGCAGTATTTT	NA	NA	TRBV6-2/TRBV6-3	13	TRBJ2-3
CSAPRQAPEQFF	TGCAGTGCCCCCAGGCAAGCCCCTGAGCAGTTCTTC	NA	NA	TRBV20-1	12	TRBJ2-1
CASSAQVEAFF	TGTGCCAGCAGCGCACAGGTTGAAGCTTTCTTT	NA	NA	TRBV7-4	11	TRBJ1-1
CASSLGADTQYF	TGTGCCAGCAGCTTAGGGGCAGATACGCAGTATTTT	NA	many	TRBV7-2	12	TRBJ2-3
CASSLWGGDRGELFF	TGTGCCAGCAGCTTATGGGGCGGGGACCGCGGGGAGCTGTTTTTT	NA	NA	TRBV7-2	15	TRBJ2-2
CASSQRTLEAFF	TGTGCCAGCAGTCAACGGACTCTCGAAGCTTTCTTT	NA	few	TRBV12-3/TRBV12-4	12	TRBJ1-1
CASRGTNQPQHF	TGTGCCAGCAGGGGGACGAATCAGCCCCAGCATTTT	NA	NA	TRBV12-3/TRBV12-4	12	TRBJ1-5
CASSVTGKETQYF	TGTGCCAGCAGCGTAACAGGAAAGGAGACCCAGTACTTC	NA	NA	TRBV9	13	TRBJ2-5
CASSLSVSGETQYF	TGTGCCAGCAGCTTAAGTGTCAGCGGAGAGACCCAGTACTTC	NA	NA	TRBV7-6	14	TRBJ2-5
CASGLGRTSDPYEQYF	TGTGCTAGTGGTTTGGGCCGGACTAGCGACCCCTACGAGCAGTACTTC	TRBD2	NA	TRBV12-5	16	TRBJ2-7
CSARGPDYEQYF	TGCAGTGCCCGAGGGCCTGACTACGAGCAGTACTTC	NA	NA	TRBV20-1	12	TRBJ2-7